These 20 T cell receptor beta chains were sequenced from one sample in a study of CD4 T cells in relation to SARS-CoV-2 and coronaviruses. The antigens for these receptors are not known. Some clones are missing from TCRdb's copy, which holds only in-frame ones; the method was immunoSEQ multiplex PCR. The top ten hold 6.6% of the sample, which has 38,000 or so clones, about four fifths seen once. The specimen sequenced was naive CD4+ T cells from PBMCs, cultured in vitro. Specified subset: naive CD4+ T cells isolated by negative enrichment. The receptors come from an adult with COVID-19.

The chain recombines TRBV4-1 with TRBJ2-2; weak D call: TRBD1 (5 bases). With 2 bases removed from V and 4 bases from J, the gap between germline ends came to 14 bases. The germline V gene encodes CDR1 MGHRA and CDR2 YSYEKL. The length of the CDR3 is 16 residues. CDR3 residues: CASSQPLFRGTGELFF. CDR3 nucleotides: TGCGCCAGCAGCCAACCCCTTTTTAGGGGCACCGGGGAGCTGTTTTTT.

The chain couples TRBV5-1 to TRBJ2-1, with 7 bases lining up with TRBD1. Germline loops: CDR1 SGHRS, CDR2 YFSETQ. Unmatched junction bases numbered 8, after V lost 4 bases and J lost 1 base. CDR3 length: 16 amino acids. The CDR3 nucleotides read TGCGCCAGCAGCGGGGGACAGAGGAGTTCCTACAATGAGCAGTTCTTC. Translated: CASSGGQRSSYNEQFF.

The J gene is TRBJ2-3, the V gene TRBV6-5, with 8 positions matching TRBD1. V lost 6 bases, J lost 0 bases, and 5 bases stayed unmatched. The CDR3 contains 15 residues. Germline CDR1 and CDR2: MNHEY and SVGAGI. CDR3 sequence (DNA): TGTGCCAGCAGCTACAGGGGGGTTAGCACAGATACGCAGTATTTT. Amino acids: CASSYRGVSTDTQYF.

The chain combines TRBV12-3 or TRBV12-4 with TRBJ2-1; 8 nucleotides line up with TRBD1. CDR3 size: 11 residues. V trimming: 3 bases; J trimming: 14 bases; junction bases outside the gene matches: 3. The CDR3 coding sequence is TGTGCCAGCAGTTTTGCGACAGGGGAGTTCTTC. The encoded protein is CASSFATGEFF.

The rearrangement uses TRBV7-2 and TRBJ2-7; D gene uncertain. Trimming removed 0 bases from V and 5 bases from J, with 8 bases in between. The CDR3 has 13 amino acids. The germline gives CDR1 SGHTA, CDR2 FQGNSA. The CDR3 nucleotides read TGTGCCAGCAGCTTAGCCCTCTGGAACGAGCAGTACTTC. Translated: CASSLALWNEQYF.

This chain uses TRBV28 with TRBJ1-2; 9 bases map to TRBD1. The CDR3 is 16 residues long. J lost 6 bases, V lost 6 bases, and 14 bases had no gene match. Germline loops: CDR1 MDHEN, CDR2 SYDVKM. The CDR3 nucleotides are TGTGCCAGCAGACGACCCCAGGGACAGGGTGATGATGGCTACACCTTC. This translates into CASRRPQGQGDDGYTF.

J is TRBJ2-5 and V is TRBV24-1, with D hard to call. V was shortened by 4 bases and J by 0 bases, with 5 bases between the two germline ends. Germline V CDR1 and CDR2: KGHDR, SFDVKD. The CDR3 runs to 13 residues. CDR3: CATSENNQETQYF. The DNA of the CDR3 is TGTGCCACCAGTGAAAATAACCAAGAGACCCAGTACTTC.

V usage is TRBV7-2 and J usage is TRBJ2-3; 8 bases are a match to TRBD2. The CDR3 runs 15 residues. The V gene end was trimmed by 5 bases and the J gene end by 2 bases; junction bases not matched to a gene: 6. Germline V gene data show CDR1 as SGHTA and CDR2 as FQGNSA. CDR3 amino acids: CASSGVAGFTDTQYF. The CDR3 nucleotides read TGTGCCAGCAGCGGGGTAGCGGGATTCACAGATACGCAGTATTTT.

This clone was recorded once. V gene TRBV7-2 combines with J gene TRBJ2-5, with D unclear. The V and J ends lost 1 base and 5 bases respectively, with 14 bases between them. Germline-derived CDR1 and CDR2 are SGHTA and FQGNSA. The CDR3 length is 15 residues. The CDR3 spells CASSLGGGRSETQYF. The CDR3 coding sequence is TGTGCCAGCAGCTTAGGGGGTGGCAGAAGCGAGACCCAGTACTTC.

This clone was picked up a small number of times. V is TRBV19 and J is TRBJ2-1; 12 nucleotides align to TRBD2. The V gene end was trimmed by 5 bases and the J gene end by 10 bases; junction bases not matched to a gene: 9. CDR3 length equals 15 residues. Germline CDR1 LNHDA, CDR2 SQIVND (reference sequence). In nucleotides, the CDR3 is TGTGCCAGTAGTTCGACTAGCGGGAGAAGCTGGGAGCAGTTCTTC. Protein: CASSSTSGRSWEQFF.

Note on this clone: Additional DNA sequences in this sample encode the identical CDR3. V gene TRBV4-1 combines with J gene TRBJ1-5, with a weak D call TRBD1 (5 bases). The germline V and J ends were trimmed by 3 bases and 3 bases, with 12 bases remaining between them. This CDR3 is 15 amino acids long. Per the germline V gene, CDR1 is MGHRA and CDR2 is YSYEKL. The CDR3: CASSQVTGSNQPQHF. The DNA for the CDR3 is TGCGCCAGCAGCCAGGTTACAGGTTCCAATCAGCCCCAGCATTTT.

The J gene is TRBJ2-1, the V gene TRBV28, with D tentatively TRBD2 (5 bases). The germline V gene encodes CDR1 MDHEN and CDR2 SYDVKM. There are 19 residues in the CDR3. Trimming cost V 7 bases and J 0 bases, with 25 bases left between them. This CDR3 is CASTTPRGIPRASYNEQFF. The DNA of the CDR3 is TGTGCCAGCACTACCCCTAGAGGCATCCCGAGGGCCTCCTACAATGAGCAGTTCTTC.

The rearrangement links TRBV6-2 or TRBV6-3 to TRBJ2-1, with unresolved D. From germline, CDR1 is MNHEY and CDR2 SVGEGT. V lost 5 bases and J lost 13, with 12 bases in between. This CDR3 is built from 11 residues. CDR3 sequence (DNA): TGTGCCAGCAGTGCGCGAGGAGCACAGTTCTTC. Protein: CASSARGAQFF.

This clone was picked up a small number of times. V and J are TRBV7-9 and TRBJ2-7; the D gene is possibly TRBD1 (6 bases). Trimming removed 3 bases at V and 2 bases at J, with 20 bases between. Germline CDR1 is SEHNR and CDR2 is FQNEAQ (reference sequence). The CDR3 covers 17 residues. The CDR3 DNA is TGTGCCAGCAGCTTGAACCCACTTACGGGACACCCCTACGAGCAGTACTTC. Protein sequence: CASSLNPLTGHPYEQYF.

The CDR3 DNA reads as TGTGCCAGCAGCCTTCCCGGGGGCGACAGCAACCAAGAGACCCAGTACTTC. Its protein product is CASSLPGGDSNQETQYF. V is TRBV7-9 and J is TRBJ2-5; either TRBD1 or TRBD2 may supply D (6 bases each). Trimming removed 5 bases from V and 0 bases from J, with 19 bases in between. Germline CDR1 is SEHNR and CDR2 is FQNEAQ (reference sequence). The CDR3 contains 17 residues.

This clone was counted between two and nine times. This chain links TRBV19 with TRBJ2-7; D unresolved. V was clipped by 5 bases and J by 6 bases, with 11 bases between them. Germline V lookup: CDR1 LNHDA, CDR2 SQIVND (reference sequence). The CDR3 has 12 residues. The CDR3 loop is CASSLQVGEQYF. The CDR3, as DNA: TGTGCCAGTAGTCTCCAGGTGGGCGAGCAGTACTTC.

The V and J genes are TRBV29-1 and TRBJ2-1; 13 positions match TRBD2. The V and J ends lost 4 bases and 12 bases, in that order; junction bases with no gene match: 6. The germline gives CDR1 SQVTM, CDR2 ANQGSEA. The CDR3 is made up of 13 amino acids. The DNA of the CDR3 is TGCAGCGTTGGACTAGCGGGGGGCCTATGGCAGTTCTTC. This sequence encodes CSVGLAGGLWQFF.

This rearrangement joins TRBV7-9 to TRBJ1-2, with D possibly matching TRBD1 (5 bases). Germline V lookup: CDR1 SEHNR, CDR2 FQNEAQ (reference sequence). V was cut by 2 bases and J by 3 bases, with 7 bases left in between. The length of the CDR3 is 13 residues. CDR3 sequence reads: CASSLQGDYGYTF. As DNA, the CDR3 is TGTGCCAGCAGCTTACAGGGCGACTATGGCTACACCTTC.

This chain joins TRBV29-1 and TRBJ2-6, with TRBD2 identical over 14 bases. The CDR3 sequence is 18 residues long. Germline loops: CDR1 SQVTM, CDR2 ANQGSEA. J was trimmed by 0 bases and V by 6 bases; bases with no gene match: 7. CDR3 protein: CSVASGTSGSSGANVLTF. CDR3 DNA: TGCAGCGTAGCTTCCGGGACTAGCGGGAGCTCTGGGGCCAACGTCCTGACTTTC.

The V gene is TRBV6-7, the J gene TRBJ2-2; D is possibly TRBD2 (6 bases). TRBV6-7 falls under the ORF class, with uncertain function. The CDR3 contains 18 residues. V was pared by 0 bases and J by 4 bases, with 18 bases between. The CDR3 DNA is TGTGCCAGCAGTTACTCCTACTGGACTATCGAGTTCACCGGGGAGCTGTTTTTT. This sequence encodes CASSYSYWTIEFTGELFF.